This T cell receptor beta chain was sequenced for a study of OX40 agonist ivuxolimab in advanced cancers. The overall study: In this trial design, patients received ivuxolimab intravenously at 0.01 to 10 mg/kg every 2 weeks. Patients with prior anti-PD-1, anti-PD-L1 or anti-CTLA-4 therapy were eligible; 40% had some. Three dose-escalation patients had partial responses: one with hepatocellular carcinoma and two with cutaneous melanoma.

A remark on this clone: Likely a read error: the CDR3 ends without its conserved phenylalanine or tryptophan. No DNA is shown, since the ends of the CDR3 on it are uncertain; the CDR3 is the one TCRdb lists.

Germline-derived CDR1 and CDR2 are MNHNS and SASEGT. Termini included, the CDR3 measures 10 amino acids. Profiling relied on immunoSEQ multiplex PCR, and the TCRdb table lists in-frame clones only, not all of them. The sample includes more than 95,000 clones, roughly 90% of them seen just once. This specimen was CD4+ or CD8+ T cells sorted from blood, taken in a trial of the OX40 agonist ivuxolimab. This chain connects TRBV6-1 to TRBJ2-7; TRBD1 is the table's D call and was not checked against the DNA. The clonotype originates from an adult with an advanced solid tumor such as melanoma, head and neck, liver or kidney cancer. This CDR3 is CASGYPGQGN.